Reported below is one T cell receptor beta chain. Its cognate antigen has yet to be identified. Base-call qualities are not available, and no considerably larger clone is one nucleotide away. In Seattle, one collaborating source enrolled patients while the infection was active and tracked those patients longitudinally over the course of disease. The collaborating institutions used their own protocols to collect whole blood in K2EDTA tubes. For TCRbeta analysis, collaborator samples were shipped as frozen whole blood, as isolated PBMCs, or as DNA extracted from either sample type. From a lookup of the germline V gene, CDR1 and CDR2 are SGHTA and FQGNSA. Inclusive of the bounding cysteine and phenylalanine, the CDR3 is 16 residues long. CDR3 DNA is the only sequence kept; it has 48 bases, read in frame from the first base. Trimming takes 2 bases off V and 2 bases off J; junction bases not matched to a gene: 4.

The data were obtained in a study of blood T cell repertoires in COVID-19 (TCRdb year 2020). Regarding the study in general: Samples covering the acute and convalescent phases of COVID-19 were provided by collaborators in the United States, Italy and Spain. The material from the prospective study consisted of cDNA or gDNA derived from T cells, B-cell-depleted T cells, or PBMCs. Subjects who had been exposed to COVID-19, were actively infected with it, or had recovered from it provided the deeply sampled blood TCRbeta repertoires that made up the dataset. The repertoires were made available in a free public database intended to serve as a resource for research on the immune response to SARS-CoV-2. Samples came from the ongoing ImmuneRACE study (first 160 participants) plus 1,254 subjects from 6 global collaborators. A de-identified subject ID, COVID-19 status, age in years and sex were almost always included in the sample metadata. Where HLA class I and class II types were available, the types were taken from metadata supplied by the sample provider, not from assay-based typing. General findings and caveats noted by the study authors: The amount of clinical and demographic metadata varied by source and participant and was provided uncurated.

TCRbeta CDR3 regions were amplified from genomic DNA by means of the immunoSEQ Assay, a bias-controlled multiplex PCR. The paper's data handling went like this. Within the assay, amplification of reference gene primers was used to estimate how many nucleated cells each sample contained. To quantify the absolute abundance of each unique TCRbeta CDR3 rearrangement, sequence reads were collapsed and filtered. For each sample, productive Simpson clonality was calculated by taking the square root of Simpson's diversity index across productive rearrangements. TCRdb's version of the immuneACCESS table is confined to in-frame rearrangements and falls short of the full clone set. An unresolved V gene accounts for under half of the shortfall where checked; the remainder is of unknown origin. That table furnishes V, J and clone size, whereas the DNA furnished D and trimming. This sample lists approximately 330,000 clones; roughly 87% were detected once. Around 9.9% of the sample rests with the top ten.

The sample comprised peripheral blood. The origin of this receptor is a man aged 25-45 years with COVID-19, enrolled during active disease. The sequence joins TRBV7-2 to TRBJ1-3; TRBD1 aligns with 9 central bases. CDR3 protein: CASSLNRGLTGNTIYF. The nucleotides read TGTGCCAGCAGCTTAAACAGGGGGCTGACTGGAAACACCATATATTTT.